This TCR beta chain stems from a study of control samples from healthy donors and cancer patients. The method was immunoSEQ multiplex PCR; TCRdb's version includes in-frame clones alone and lacks a portion of them. The sample records about 92,000 clones, roughly 82% being singletons. The CDR3 totals 13 residues. After removal of 11 bases from V and 4 bases from J, the junction contained 7 bases not matched to a gene. Germline V gene data show CDR1 as MNHEY and CDR2 as SVGAGI. The material sequenced was blood. This chain connects TRBV6-5 to TRBJ2-2, with 7 bases identical to TRBD2. This receptor was identified in a woman aged 60-70 years in good health. The chain's CDR3 is CAGGDYGTGELFF. CDR3 coding DNA: TGTGCCGGGGGGGACTACGGCACCGGGGAGCTGTTTTTT.